A selection of T cell receptor beta chains follows, all from one sample in a study of blood T cell repertoires in COVID-19. The assay was immunoSEQ multiplex PCR, and TCRdb's table has in-frame clones only and misses some. The table lists some 14,000 clones, 80% to 85% of them singletons. Sequenced sample: peripheral blood. The receptors derive from a human donor in a cohort sampled during active COVID-19. CDR3s include the opening cysteine and the closing phenylalanine or tryptophan. Each record gives: V gene, clone size, J gene, D gene, CDR3 DNA, CDR3 protein. D genes are given only for firm matches. For some rows the clone size is stated as once, few or many, or as a class when expanded; others skip it.

v_call: TRBV10-3
clone_size: large
j_call: TRBJ2-1
d_call: TRBD2
cdr3_nt: TGTGCCATCAGTGAGCGACTAGCGGATGACAATGAGCAGTTCTTC
cdr3_aa: CAISERLADDNEQFF

v_call: TRBV19
clone_size: once
j_call: TRBJ2-2
d_call: TRBD1
cdr3_nt: TGTGCCAGTAGTACCGGGACAGGGGGCTATGAGGAGCTGTTTTTT
cdr3_aa: CASSTGTGGYEELFF

v_call: TRBV28
clone_size: NA
j_call: TRBJ2-7
d_call: TRBD2
cdr3_nt: TGTGCCAGCAGTTTGTCCGGGACTAAAATCGAGCAGTACTTC
cdr3_aa: CASSLSGTKIEQYF

v_call: TRBV3-1/TRBV3-2
clone_size: NA
j_call: TRBJ2-7
d_call: NA
cdr3_nt: TGTGCCAGCAGTCGCTACTCCTACGAGCAGTACTTC
cdr3_aa: CASSRYSYEQYF

v_call: TRBV12-5
clone_size: NA
j_call: TRBJ1-6
d_call: NA
cdr3_nt: TGTGCTAGTGGTTTGGGGAGAAATTCACCCCTCCACTTT
cdr3_aa: CASGLGRNSPLHF

v_call: TRBV2
clone_size: NA
j_call: TRBJ2-3
d_call: TRBD2
cdr3_nt: TGTGCCAGCAGTGATCGGTCGGAGAGGGAGGGCCCAGATACGCAGTATTTT
cdr3_aa: CASSDRSEREGPDTQYF

v_call: TRBV25-1
clone_size: NA
j_call: TRBJ2-5
d_call: TRBD2
cdr3_nt: TGTGCCAGCAGTGAATGGGGACTAGCGGGATTAGAGACCCAGTACTTC
cdr3_aa: CASSEWGLAGLETQYF

v_call: TRBV7-3
clone_size: NA
j_call: TRBJ2-7
d_call: NA
cdr3_nt: TGTGCCAGCAGCTTCTCAGCGAACCCCACCTACGAGCAGTACTTC
cdr3_aa: CASSFSANPTYEQYF

v_call: TRBV30
clone_size: NA
j_call: TRBJ2-7
d_call: TRBD2
cdr3_nt: TGTGCCTGGAGTTTAGGGAGGGTCTTCTCCTACGAGCAGTACTTC
cdr3_aa: CAWSLGRVFSYEQYF

v_call: TRBV11-3
clone_size: NA
j_call: TRBJ2-7
d_call: NA
cdr3_nt: TGTGCCAGCAGCCAACACGGGGGGCCGTCCTACGAGCAGTACTTC
cdr3_aa: CASSQHGGPSYEQYF

v_call: TRBV2
clone_size: NA
j_call: TRBJ2-7
d_call: NA
cdr3_nt: TGTGCCAGCAGGCAATCGGGACTCGCCTACGAGCAGTACTTC
cdr3_aa: CASRQSGLAYEQYF

v_call: TRBV29-1
clone_size: NA
j_call: TRBJ1-4
d_call: TRBD1
cdr3_nt: TGCAGCGTTGGGGTTGGGACAGGGGCGGAAAAACTGTTTTTT
cdr3_aa: CSVGVGTGAEKLFF

v_call: TRBV3-1/TRBV3-2
clone_size: NA
j_call: TRBJ2-7
d_call: TRBD2
cdr3_nt: TGTGCCAGCAGCAGCGGGAGTTACCGGGAGCAGTACTTC
cdr3_aa: CASSSGSYREQYF

v_call: TRBV15
clone_size: NA
j_call: TRBJ2-3
d_call: NA
cdr3_nt: TGTGCCACCAAAGAGACCGGGACATTTAGCACAGATACGCAGTATTTT
cdr3_aa: CATKETGTFSTDTQYF

v_call: TRBV7-3
clone_size: NA
j_call: TRBJ2-5
d_call: NA
cdr3_nt: TGTGCCAGCAGCTCGGACACTAGCCCAGAGACCCAGTACTTC
cdr3_aa: CASSSDTSPETQYF

v_call: TRBV7-2
clone_size: NA
j_call: TRBJ1-5
d_call: NA
cdr3_nt: TGTGCCAGCGCGAATAGCAATCAGCCCCAGCATTTT
cdr3_aa: CASANSNQPQHF

v_call: TRBV5-1
clone_size: NA
j_call: TRBJ1-1
d_call: NA
cdr3_nt: TGCGCCAGCAGCTTGTCTAGGGGGAACACTGAAGCTTTCTTT
cdr3_aa: CASSLSRGNTEAFF

v_call: TRBV28
clone_size: once
j_call: TRBJ1-2
d_call: NA
cdr3_nt: TGTGCCAGCAGCACCGGGACAATGAACTATGGCTACACCTTC
cdr3_aa: CASSTGTMNYGYTF

v_call: TRBV3-1/TRBV3-2
clone_size: NA
j_call: TRBJ2-2
d_call: TRBD1
cdr3_nt: TGTGCCAGCAGACGACAGGGGGACACCGGGGAGCTGTTTTTT
cdr3_aa: CASRRQGDTGELFF

v_call: TRBV28
clone_size: once
j_call: TRBJ2-7
d_call: TRBD1
cdr3_nt: TGTGCCAGCAGTTCTAGGTGGGGACAGGTTAACTACGAGCAGTACTTC
cdr3_aa: CASSSRWGQVNYEQYF

v_call: TRBV20-1
clone_size: NA
j_call: TRBJ2-7
d_call: NA
cdr3_nt: TGCAGTGCTAGTACCCAGGGCTACGAGCAGTACTTC
cdr3_aa: CSASTQGYEQYF

v_call: TRBV7-2
clone_size: NA
j_call: TRBJ2-5
d_call: TRBD1
cdr3_nt: TGTGCCAGCAGCTTAGGTCCGGACAGGGGAGAGACCCAGTACTTC
cdr3_aa: CASSLGPDRGETQYF

v_call: TRBV11-2
clone_size: NA
j_call: TRBJ2-2
d_call: NA
cdr3_nt: TGTGCCAGCACCGTGGACTACCCGAACACCGGGGAGCTGTTTTTT
cdr3_aa: CASTVDYPNTGELFF

v_call: TRBV6-6
clone_size: NA
j_call: TRBJ1-5
d_call: NA
cdr3_nt: TGTGCCAGCAGTTCCGGGGCACAGGGAAGACAGCCCCAGCATTTT
cdr3_aa: CASSSGAQGRQPQHF

v_call: TRBV6-5
clone_size: once
j_call: TRBJ1-6
d_call: NA
cdr3_nt: TGTGCCAGCGCCCCTTTCCCTAGTAATTCACCCCTCCACTTT
cdr3_aa: CASAPFPSNSPLHF

v_call: TRBV10-3
clone_size: once
j_call: TRBJ1-5
d_call: TRBD1
cdr3_nt: TGTGCCATCAGTGGACAGGGGAGCAATCAGCCCCAGCATTTT
cdr3_aa: CAISGQGSNQPQHF

v_call: TRBV13
clone_size: NA
j_call: TRBJ2-2
d_call: TRBD2
cdr3_nt: TGTGCCAGCAGCTCGATGACTAGCGGGGGGGCGCACACCGGGGAGCTGTTTTTT
cdr3_aa: CASSSMTSGGAHTGELFF

v_call: TRBV19
clone_size: NA
j_call: TRBJ2-1
d_call: NA
cdr3_nt: TGTGCCAGTAAGGAAGGGGCCTACTCCTACAATGAGCAGTTCTTC
cdr3_aa: CASKEGAYSYNEQFF

v_call: TRBV7-2
clone_size: NA
j_call: TRBJ2-5
d_call: TRBD2
cdr3_nt: TGTGCCAGCAGCTTAGGCATGACTAGCGGGGGGGGAGAGACCCAGTACTTC
cdr3_aa: CASSLGMTSGGGETQYF

v_call: TRBV19
clone_size: NA
j_call: TRBJ2-7
d_call: TRBD1
cdr3_nt: TGTGCCAGTAGTAAGAGACAGGGGGAAAGCTACGAGCAGTACTTC
cdr3_aa: CASSKRQGESYEQYF

v_call: TRBV7-6
clone_size: NA
j_call: TRBJ2-5
d_call: TRBD2
cdr3_nt: TGTGCCAGCAGCCCAATCCGCGGGGGGCGGGAGACCCAGTACTTC
cdr3_aa: CASSPIRGGRETQYF

v_call: TRBV4-3
clone_size: few
j_call: TRBJ1-2
d_call: NA
cdr3_nt: TGCGCCAGCAGCCAAGATCGGGTGGCAGTCCGCGGCTACACCTTC
cdr3_aa: CASSQDRVAVRGYTF

v_call: TRBV4-3
clone_size: NA
j_call: TRBJ2-7
d_call: TRBD2
cdr3_nt: TGCGCCAGCAGCCAAGGGAGGCGGGGGGGCTTCTACGAGCAGTACTTC
cdr3_aa: CASSQGRRGGFYEQYF

v_call: TRBV6-2/TRBV6-3
clone_size: NA
j_call: TRBJ2-3
d_call: NA
cdr3_nt: TGTGCCAGCAGTCCACAGGGCGAGCGGACCACTAGCACAGATACGCAGTATTTT
cdr3_aa: CASSPQGERTTSTDTQYF

v_call: TRBV5-1
clone_size: few
j_call: TRBJ2-1
d_call: TRBD1
cdr3_nt: TGCGCCAGCAGCCCCAGGTCGGGACAGCCTACAGGGGAGCAGTTCTTC
cdr3_aa: CASSPRSGQPTGEQFF

v_call: TRBV5-1
clone_size: NA
j_call: TRBJ1-5
d_call: TRBD1
cdr3_nt: TGCGCCAGCAGTACCGGGACAGGGAATCAGCCCCAGCATTTT
cdr3_aa: CASSTGTGNQPQHF

v_call: TRBV28
clone_size: once
j_call: TRBJ1-4
d_call: NA
cdr3_nt: TGTGCCAGCAGCTTTTCGGGGAATGAAAAACTGTTTTTT
cdr3_aa: CASSFSGNEKLFF

v_call: TRBV10-3
clone_size: few
j_call: TRBJ2-7
d_call: NA
cdr3_nt: TGTGCCATCAGTGAGAAGGGAGCCTACGAGCAGTACTTC
cdr3_aa: CAISEKGAYEQYF

v_call: TRBV10-3
clone_size: once
j_call: TRBJ2-2
d_call: NA
cdr3_nt: TGTGCCGCCAAAGGCATCAAGGGGCTAGCGCCAGACACCGGGGAGCTGTTTTTT
cdr3_aa: CAAKGIKGLAPDTGELFF

v_call: TRBV21-1
clone_size: NA
j_call: TRBJ2-7
d_call: NA
cdr3_nt: TGTGCCAGCAAACTACGGGGGTGTGGGGAGCAGTACTTC
cdr3_aa: CASKLRGCGEQYF

v_call: TRBV6-5
clone_size: NA
j_call: TRBJ2-7
d_call: TRBD1
cdr3_nt: TGTGCCAGCAGTTATAGACAGGGAAAGCAGTACTTC
cdr3_aa: CASSYRQGKQYF

v_call: TRBV5-1
clone_size: NA
j_call: TRBJ1-6
d_call: NA
cdr3_nt: TGCGCCAGCAGCCCGACCGCCGGGAGCTCCTATAATTCACCCCTCCACTTT
cdr3_aa: CASSPTAGSSYNSPLHF

v_call: TRBV11-2
clone_size: NA
j_call: TRBJ2-7
d_call: NA
cdr3_nt: TGTGCCAGCAGCTTATCGTCTGACAGTGCCTACGAGCAGTACTTC
cdr3_aa: CASSLSSDSAYEQYF

v_call: TRBV7-8
clone_size: NA
j_call: TRBJ1-2
d_call: NA
cdr3_nt: TGTGCCAGCAGCTCCCCCCGAGAGAATTCTAACTATGGCTACACCTTC
cdr3_aa: CASSSPRENSNYGYTF

v_call: TRBV7-9
clone_size: large
j_call: TRBJ2-1
d_call: TRBD2
cdr3_nt: TGTGCCAGCAGCCCCGGGACTAGCGGGAACAATGAGCAGTTCTTC
cdr3_aa: CASSPGTSGNNEQFF

v_call: TRBV7-3
clone_size: NA
j_call: TRBJ1-1
d_call: TRBD1
cdr3_nt: TGTGCCAGCAGCTTAGCAGGGGGCCGTACTGAAGCTTTCTTT
cdr3_aa: CASSLAGGRTEAFF

v_call: TRBV9
clone_size: NA
j_call: TRBJ2-2
d_call: NA
cdr3_nt: TGTGCCAGCAGCGTAGGGGACACACCCGGGGAGCTGTTTTTT
cdr3_aa: CASSVGDTPGELFF

v_call: TRBV2
clone_size: NA
j_call: TRBJ1-6
d_call: TRBD1
cdr3_nt: TGTGCCAGCCGTGACAGGGGAGATTCACCCCTCCACTTT
cdr3_aa: CASRDRGDSPLHF

v_call: TRBV28
clone_size: NA
j_call: TRBJ2-3
d_call: TRBD2
cdr3_nt: TGTGCCAGCAGAACGACTAGCGGGAGTTTCCCAGATACGCAGTATTTT
cdr3_aa: CASRTTSGSFPDTQYF

v_call: TRBV5-6
clone_size: NA
j_call: TRBJ2-7
d_call: TRBD2
cdr3_nt: TGTGCCAGCAGCTGGAGACTAGCGGGGCCCTACGAGCAGTACTTC
cdr3_aa: CASSWRLAGPYEQYF

v_call: TRBV18
clone_size: NA
j_call: TRBJ2-5
d_call: TRBD1
cdr3_nt: TGTGCCAGCTCGAAGGCAGGGGGAGAGACCCAGTACTTC
cdr3_aa: CASSKAGGETQYF

v_call: TRBV6-1
clone_size: NA
j_call: TRBJ1-2
d_call: NA
cdr3_nt: TGTGCCAGCAGTGAAGACAGCCACTATGGCTACACCTTC
cdr3_aa: CASSEDSHYGYTF

v_call: TRBV2
clone_size: NA
j_call: TRBJ2-3
d_call: NA
cdr3_nt: TGTGCCACCCAAGGGGGGACAGCGAGCACAGATACGCAGTATTTT
cdr3_aa: CATQGGTASTDTQYF